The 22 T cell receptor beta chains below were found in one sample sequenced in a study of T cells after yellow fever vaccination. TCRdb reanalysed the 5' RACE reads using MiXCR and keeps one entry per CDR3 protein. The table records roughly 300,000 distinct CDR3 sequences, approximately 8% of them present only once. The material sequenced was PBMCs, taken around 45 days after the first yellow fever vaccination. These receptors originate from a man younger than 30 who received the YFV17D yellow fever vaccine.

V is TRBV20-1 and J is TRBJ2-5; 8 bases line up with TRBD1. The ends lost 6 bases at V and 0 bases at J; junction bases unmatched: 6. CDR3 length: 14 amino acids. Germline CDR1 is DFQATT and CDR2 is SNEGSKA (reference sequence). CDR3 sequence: CSADQGAYQETQYF. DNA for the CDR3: TGCAGTGCAGATCAGGGGGCTTACCAAGAGACCCAGTACTTC.

CDR3 region: CASSLGGLAIHIQYF. Written as DNA, the CDR3 is TGTGCCAGCAGCTTGGGTGGACTAGCGATCCACATTCAGTACTTC. This rearrangement joins TRBV5-4 to TRBJ2-4; TRBD2 matches 9 bases. J gave up 8 bases and V 0 bases, and 6 bases lay outside the gene matches. The CDR3 runs 15 residues. The germline gives CDR1 SGHNT, CDR2 YYREEE (reference sequence).

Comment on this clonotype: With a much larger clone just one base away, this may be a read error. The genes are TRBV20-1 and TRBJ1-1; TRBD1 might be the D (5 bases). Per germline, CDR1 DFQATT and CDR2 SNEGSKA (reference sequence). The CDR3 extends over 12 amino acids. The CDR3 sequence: CSALGPNTVAFF. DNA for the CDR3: TGCAGTGCTTTGGGGCCTAACACTGTAGCTTTCTTT.

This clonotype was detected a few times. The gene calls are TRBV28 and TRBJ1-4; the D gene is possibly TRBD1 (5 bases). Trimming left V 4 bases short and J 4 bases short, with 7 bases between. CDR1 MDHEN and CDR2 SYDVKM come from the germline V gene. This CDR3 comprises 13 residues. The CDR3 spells CASSSGVNEKLFF. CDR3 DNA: TGTGCCAGCAGTTCGGGGGTTAATGAAAAACTGTTTTTT.

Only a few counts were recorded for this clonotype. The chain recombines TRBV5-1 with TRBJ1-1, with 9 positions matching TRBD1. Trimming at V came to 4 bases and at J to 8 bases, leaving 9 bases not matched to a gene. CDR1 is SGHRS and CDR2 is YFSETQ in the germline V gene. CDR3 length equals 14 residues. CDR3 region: CASSLQGAGFEAFF. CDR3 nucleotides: TGCGCCAGCAGCCTACAGGGGGCTGGGTTCGAAGCTTTCTTT.

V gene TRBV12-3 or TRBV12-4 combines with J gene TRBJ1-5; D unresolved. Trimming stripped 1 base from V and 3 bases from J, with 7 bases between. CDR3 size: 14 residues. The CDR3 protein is CASSLGHLNQPQHF. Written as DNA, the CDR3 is TGTGCCAGCAGTTTAGGACACCTCAATCAGCCCCAGCATTTT.

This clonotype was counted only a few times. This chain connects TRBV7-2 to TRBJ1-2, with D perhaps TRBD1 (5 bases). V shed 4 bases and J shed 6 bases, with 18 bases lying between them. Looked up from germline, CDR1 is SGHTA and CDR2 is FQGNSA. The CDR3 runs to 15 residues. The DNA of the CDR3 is TGTGCCAGCAGCTCCTGGAAACAGGTTACCGATGGCTACACCTTC. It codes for CASSSWKQVTDGYTF.

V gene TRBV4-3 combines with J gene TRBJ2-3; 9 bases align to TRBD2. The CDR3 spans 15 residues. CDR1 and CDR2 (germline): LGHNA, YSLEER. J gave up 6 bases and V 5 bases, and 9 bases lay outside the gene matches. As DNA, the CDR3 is TGCGCCAGCAGCGCGCGGGGGGGTGAAGGGGATACGCAGTATTTT. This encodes CASSARGGEGDTQYF.

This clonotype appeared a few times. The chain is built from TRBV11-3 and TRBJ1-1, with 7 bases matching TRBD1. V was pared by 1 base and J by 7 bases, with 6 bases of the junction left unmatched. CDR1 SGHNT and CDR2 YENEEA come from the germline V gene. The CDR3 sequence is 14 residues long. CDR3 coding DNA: TGTGCCAGCAGCTTAGGCACGACAGGGAGTGAAGCTTTCTTT. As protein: CASSLGTTGSEAFF.

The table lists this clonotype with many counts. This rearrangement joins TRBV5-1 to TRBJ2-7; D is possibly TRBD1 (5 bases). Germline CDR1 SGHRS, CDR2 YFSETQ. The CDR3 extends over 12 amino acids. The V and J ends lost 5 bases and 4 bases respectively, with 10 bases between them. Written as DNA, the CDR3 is TGCGCCAGCAGACAGGATTCTTACGAGCAGTACTTC. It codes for CASRQDSYEQYF.

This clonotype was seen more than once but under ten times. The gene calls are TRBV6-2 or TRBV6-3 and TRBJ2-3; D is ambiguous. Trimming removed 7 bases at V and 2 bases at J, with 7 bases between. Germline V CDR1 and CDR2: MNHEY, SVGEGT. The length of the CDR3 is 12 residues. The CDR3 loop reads CASTRNTDTQYF. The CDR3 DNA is TGTGCCAGCACTCGTAACACAGATACGCAGTATTTT.

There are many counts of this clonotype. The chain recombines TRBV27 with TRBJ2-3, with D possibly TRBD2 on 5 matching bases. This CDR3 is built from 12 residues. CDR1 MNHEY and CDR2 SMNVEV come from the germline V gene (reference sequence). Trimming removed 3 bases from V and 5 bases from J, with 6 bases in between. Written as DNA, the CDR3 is TGTGCCAGCAGTTTCGGAGGAGATACGCAGTATTTT. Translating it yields CASSFGGDTQYF.

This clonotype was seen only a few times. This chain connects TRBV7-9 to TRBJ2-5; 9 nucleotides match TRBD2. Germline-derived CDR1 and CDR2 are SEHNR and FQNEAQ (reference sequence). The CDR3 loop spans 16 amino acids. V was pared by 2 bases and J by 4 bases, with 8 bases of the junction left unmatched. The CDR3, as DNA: TGTGCCAGCAGCTTAAGAGCGGGGGGTCCTCCAGAGACCCAGTACTTC. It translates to CASSLRAGGPPETQYF. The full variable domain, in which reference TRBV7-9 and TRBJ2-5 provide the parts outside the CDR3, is DTGVSQNPRHKITKRGQNVTFRCDPISEHNRLYWYRQTLGQGPEFLTYFQNEAQLEKSRLLSDRFSAERPKGSFSTLEIQRTEQGDSAMYLCASSLRAGGPPETQYFGPGTRLLVL.

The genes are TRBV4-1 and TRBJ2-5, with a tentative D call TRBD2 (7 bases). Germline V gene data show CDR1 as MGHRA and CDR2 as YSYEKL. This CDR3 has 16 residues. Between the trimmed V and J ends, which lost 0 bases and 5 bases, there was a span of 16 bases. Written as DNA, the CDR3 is TGCGCCAGCAGCCAAGAGGGCGGGGGCTGGGTGGAGACCCAGTACTTC. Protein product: CASSQEGGGWVETQYF.

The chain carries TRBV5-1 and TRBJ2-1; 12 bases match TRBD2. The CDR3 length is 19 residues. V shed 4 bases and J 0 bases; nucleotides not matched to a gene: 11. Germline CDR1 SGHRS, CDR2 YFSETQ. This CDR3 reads CASSGTSGGLPSSYNEQFF. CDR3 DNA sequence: TGCGCCAGCAGCGGAACTAGCGGGGGGCTCCCTAGCTCCTACAATGAGCAGTTCTTC.

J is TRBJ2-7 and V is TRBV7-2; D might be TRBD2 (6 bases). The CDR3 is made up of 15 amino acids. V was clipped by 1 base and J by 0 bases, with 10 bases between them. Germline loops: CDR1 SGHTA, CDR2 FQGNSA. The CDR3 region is CASSLDGGASYEQYF. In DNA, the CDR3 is TGTGCCAGCAGCTTAGATGGCGGGGCCTCCTACGAGCAGTACTTC. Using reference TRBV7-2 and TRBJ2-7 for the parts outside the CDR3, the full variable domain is GAGVSQSPSNKVTEKGKDVELRCDPISGHTALYWYRQSLGQGLEFLIYFQGNSAPDKSGLPSDRFSAERTGGSVSTLTIQRTQQEDSAVYLCASSLDGGASYEQYFGPGTRLTVT.

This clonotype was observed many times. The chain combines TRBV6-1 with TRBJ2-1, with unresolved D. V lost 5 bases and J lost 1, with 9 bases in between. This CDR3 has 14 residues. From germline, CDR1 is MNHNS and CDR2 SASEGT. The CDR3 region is CASSPSRSYNEQFF. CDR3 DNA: TGTGCCAGCAGTCCGTCCCGGTCCTACAATGAGCAGTTCTTC.

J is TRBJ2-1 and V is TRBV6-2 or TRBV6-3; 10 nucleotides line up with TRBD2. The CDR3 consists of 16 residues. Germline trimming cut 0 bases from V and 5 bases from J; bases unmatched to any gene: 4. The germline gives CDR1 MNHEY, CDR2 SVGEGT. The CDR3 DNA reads TGTGCCAGCAGTTACTCGCTACTAGCGGGGCACAATGAGCAGTTCTTC. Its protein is CASSYSLLAGHNEQFF.

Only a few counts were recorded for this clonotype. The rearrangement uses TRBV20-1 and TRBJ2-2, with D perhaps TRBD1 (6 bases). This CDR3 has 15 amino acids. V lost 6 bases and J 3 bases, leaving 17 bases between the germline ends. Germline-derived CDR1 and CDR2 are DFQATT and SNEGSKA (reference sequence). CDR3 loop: CSARNQDRDTGELFF. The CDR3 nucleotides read TGCAGTGCCAGGAACCAGGACAGAGACACCGGGGAGCTGTTTTTT.

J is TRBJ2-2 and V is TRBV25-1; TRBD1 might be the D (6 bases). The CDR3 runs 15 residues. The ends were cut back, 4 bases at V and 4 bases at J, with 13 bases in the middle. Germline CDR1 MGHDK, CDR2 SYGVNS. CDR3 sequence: CASSVLVGATGELFF. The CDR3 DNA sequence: TGTGCCAGCAGTGTATTGGTGGGGGCCACCGGGGAGCTGTTTTTT.

The CDR3 bases are TGTGCCAGCAGCCTCAGGACAGGGATCTATGGCTACACCTTC. This translates into CASSLRTGIYGYTF. This chain uses TRBV28 with TRBJ1-2, with TRBD1 matching over 8 bases. Germline V gene sequence: CDR1 MDHEN, CDR2 SYDVKM. The ends lost 6 bases at V and 4 bases at J; junction bases unmatched: 7. CDR3 size: 14 residues.

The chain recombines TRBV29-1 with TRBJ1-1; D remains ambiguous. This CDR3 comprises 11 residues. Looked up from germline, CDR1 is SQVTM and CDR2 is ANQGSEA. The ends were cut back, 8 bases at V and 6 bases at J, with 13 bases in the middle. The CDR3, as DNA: TGCAGCAATGAGAAGAGGGCTGAAGCTTTCTTT. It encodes CSNEKRAEAFF.